What follows are 32 T cell receptor beta chains derived from one specimen sequenced in a study of blood T cell repertoires in COVID-19. Measured with immunoSEQ multiplex PCR; TCRdb has only the in-frame clones, and not every one. The sample shows a few hundred thousand clones, 87% of them seen only once. Sequences were obtained from PBMCs or T cells enriched from blood (not recorded which). These receptors were collected from a woman aged 50 to 60 who had recovered from COVID-19.

V and J are TRBV2 and TRBJ1-1; D gene uncertain. The germline V and J ends were trimmed by 6 bases and 4 bases, with 12 bases remaining between them. The CDR3 is 13 residues long. Per germline, CDR1 SNHLY and CDR2 FYNNEI. CDR3 nucleotide sequence: TGTGCCAGCAGATCTATAGGAGGCACTGAAGCTTTCTTT. As protein: CASRSIGGTEAFF. Combining the CDR3 with reference TRBV2 and TRBJ1-1 gives the whole variable domain EPEVTQTPSHQVTQMGQEVILRCVPISNHLYFYWYRQILGQKVEFLVSFYNNEISEKSEIFDDQFSVERPDGSNFTLKIRSTKLEDSAMYFCASRSIGGTEAFFGQGTRLTVV.

This chain joins TRBV19 and TRBJ2-1; D is perhaps TRBD2 (6 bases). Trimming took off 2 bases at V and 6 bases at J, with 17 bases between the two ends. This CDR3 has 16 residues. Germline loops: CDR1 LNHDA, CDR2 SQIVND (reference sequence). CDR3 residues: CASSIRRTGTSNEQFF. DNA for the CDR3: TGTGCCAGTAGTATAAGGAGGACGGGGACTTCCAATGAGCAGTTCTTC.

This clone was seen a handful of times. The chain links TRBV5-6 to TRBJ1-3; perhaps TRBD1 as D (5 bases). CDR3 length: 16 amino acids. V shed 5 bases and J shed 0 bases, with 15 bases lying between them. The V gene's germline CDR1 is SGHDT and CDR2 YYEEEE. CDR3 nucleotides: TGTGCCAGCAGTCCGGACAAGGGTAGCTCTGGAAACACCATATATTTT. It yields the protein CASSPDKGSSGNTIYF.

The rearrangement links TRBV4-3 to TRBJ1-5; the match to TRBD1 covers 9 bases. The CDR3 totals 16 residues. Germline assignment: CDR1 LGHNA and CDR2 YSLEER. Unmatched junction bases numbered 6, after V lost 0 bases and J lost 6 bases. In DNA form, the CDR3 reads TGCGCCAGCAGCCAAGAGGCGGACAGGGGCTTTCAGCCCCAGCATTTT. Translating it yields CASSQEADRGFQPQHF.

The chain recombines TRBV6-5 with TRBJ2-3, with 8 bases identical to TRBD1. Losses at the gene ends were 6 bases for V and 6 bases for J; bases not matched to a gene: 2. In germline, CDR1 is MNHEY, CDR2 SVGAGI. This CDR3 is 12 amino acids long. The CDR3 bases are TGTGCCAGCAGCCGACAGGGGGATACGCAGTATTTT. It specifies CASSRQGDTQYF.

This chain links TRBV18 with TRBJ1-1; TRBD1 matches 8 bases. Germline assignment: CDR1 KGHSH and CDR2 LQKENI. There are 15 residues in the CDR3. V dropped 3 bases and J dropped 1; count of bases not matched to a gene: 4. Here the CDR3 DNA reads TGTGCCAGCTCACCTGGGACAGGCCGGAACACTGAAGCTTTCTTT. Residues: CASSPGTGRNTEAFF.

The CDR3 nucleotides read TGTGCCAGCAGCGTAGGAGGAGGTGCGGGCGCTGAAGCTTTCTTT. Translating gives CASSVGGGAGAEAFF. V and J are TRBV9 and TRBJ1-1; D gene unclear. This CDR3 has 15 amino acids. The germline CDR1 and CDR2 sequences are SGDLS and YYNGEE. V was clipped by 0 bases and J by 6 bases, with 15 bases between them.

The CDR3 here is CASTVQGLYGYTF. The CDR3 bases are TGTGCCAGCACCGTACAGGGACTATATGGCTACACCTTC. The chain couples TRBV11-2 to TRBJ1-2; a possible D gene is TRBD1 (6 bases). This CDR3 has 13 residues. Germline V lookup: CDR1 SGHAT, CDR2 FQNNGV. V lost 7 bases and J 5 bases, leaving 14 bases between the germline ends.

In the case of this clone: The identical CDR3 is also encoded by other nucleotide sequences in the sample. The J gene is TRBJ1-2, the V gene TRBV2, with 7 bases that match TRBD1. The length of the CDR3 is 13 residues. The germline V gene encodes CDR1 SNHLY and CDR2 FYNNEI. The V segment lost 4 bases and the J segment 4 bases; nucleotides outside the gene matches: 3. DNA of the CDR3: TGTGCCAGCAGTGTGACAGGGACCTATGGCTACACCTTC. Translated: CASSVTGTYGYTF.

Ten or more counts support this clone. V gene TRBV6-4 combines with J gene TRBJ1-6; possibly TRBD1 for D (6 bases). The V end lost 3 bases, the J end lost 7 bases, and 7 bases lay between the germline ends. This CDR3 spans 13 amino acids. CDR1 is MRHNA and CDR2 is SNTAGT in the germline V gene. The CDR3 loop is CASSEGTNSPLHF. CDR3 in DNA: TGTGCCAGCAGTGAGGGGACAAATTCACCCCTCCACTTT.

This clone was recorded only once. The chain combines TRBV6-5 with TRBJ1-2, with no clear D. The CDR3 runs 15 residues. Trimming removed 2 bases at V and 4 bases at J, with 14 bases between. Germline V CDR1 and CDR2: MNHEY, SVGAGI. The CDR3 reads CASSYGPLGSYGYTF. CDR3 DNA sequence: TGTGCCAGCAGTTACGGGCCCCTAGGGAGCTATGGCTACACCTTC.

V usage is TRBV3-1 (or the pseudogene TRBV3-2) and J usage is TRBJ1-6; 7 positions agree with TRBD1. CDR1 and CDR2 from the germline V gene are LGHDT and YNNKEL (reference sequence). This CDR3 spans 15 amino acids. V gave up 1 base and J gave up 7 bases; unmatched junction bases: 4. CDR3 nucleotides: TGTGCCAGCAGCCAAGCCATGACAGGGAATTCACCCCTCCACTTT. Translated, it gives CASSQAMTGNSPLHF.

The V and J genes are TRBV3-1 (or the pseudogene TRBV3-2) and TRBJ1-3; D is possibly TRBD1 (5 bases). CDR1 and CDR2 from the germline V gene are LGHDT and YNNKEL (reference sequence). Deletions cut 2 bases from V and 2 bases from J, with 13 bases between. This CDR3 comprises 16 residues. The CDR3 spells CASSQLFGGAGNTIYF. In DNA form, the CDR3 reads TGTGCCAGCAGCCAACTCTTCGGGGGTGCTGGAAACACCATATATTTT.

This rearrangement joins TRBV11-3 to TRBJ1-1, with a possible D match to TRBD1 (6 bases). This CDR3 comprises 13 residues. Germline V gene sequence: CDR1 SGHNT, CDR2 YENEEA. Between the trimmed V and J ends, which lost 4 bases and 1 base, there was a span of 7 bases. The CDR3 loop reads CASSWTANTEAFF. In nucleotides, the CDR3 is TGTGCCAGCAGCTGGACAGCGAACACTGAAGCTTTCTTT.

This chain uses TRBV2 with TRBJ1-1; D is uncertain. The CDR3 covers 12 residues. The V end lost 8 bases, the J end lost 0 bases, and 7 bases lay between the germline ends. The V gene's germline CDR1 is SNHLY and CDR2 FYNNEI. The DNA of the CDR3 is TGTGCCAGCCAGGAATTGAACACTGAAGCTTTCTTT. Translation: CASQELNTEAFF.

The rearrangement joins TRBV3-1 (or the pseudogene TRBV3-2) to TRBJ2-1; weak D call: TRBD1 (5 bases). Germline CDR1 is LGHDT and CDR2 is YNNKEL (reference sequence). V was trimmed by 4 bases and J by 6 bases, leaving 16 bases between them. CDR3 size: 15 residues. For the CDR3, the DNA is TGTGCCAGCAGCCCTCGCAGGGATATCGCCAATGAGCAGTTCTTC. Translating gives CASSPRRDIANEQFF.

V is TRBV5-1 and J is TRBJ2-4, with 10 nucleotides matching TRBD1. CDR3 length: 15 residues. Germline V gene data show CDR1 as SGHRS and CDR2 as YFSETQ. Losses at the gene ends were 3 bases for V and 11 bases for J; bases not matched to a gene: 11. CDR3 residues: CASSSTGTGEGVQYF. In DNA form, the CDR3 reads TGCGCCAGCAGCTCAACCGGGACAGGGGAAGGCGTTCAGTACTTC.

The chain couples TRBV18 to TRBJ2-3, with TRBD1 identical over 7 bases. Germline trimming cut 3 bases from V and 4 bases from J; bases unmatched to any gene: 7. In germline, CDR1 is KGHSH, CDR2 LQKENI. This CDR3 is 15 amino acids long. The CDR3 loop reads CASSPFDRVADTQYF. The CDR3 bases are TGTGCCAGCTCACCTTTTGACAGGGTAGCAGATACGCAGTATTTT.

The rearrangement joins TRBV11-3 to TRBJ2-3; 7 bases agree with TRBD2. The CDR3 length is 16 residues. Germline CDR1 is SGHNT and CDR2 is YENEEA. Losses at the gene ends were 5 bases for V and 2 bases for J; bases not matched to a gene: 10. CDR3 nucleotides: TGTGCCAGCAGCAGATTAAGCGGGGCGGACACAGATACGCAGTATTTT. Protein sequence: CASSRLSGADTDTQYF.

The chain carries TRBV28 and TRBJ1-4; D is undetermined. The CDR3 has 14 residues. Between the trimmed V and J ends, which lost 6 bases and 7 bases, there was a span of 15 bases. CDR1 MDHEN and CDR2 SYDVKM come from the germline V gene. This CDR3 is CASRSPAGSEKLFF. The DNA for the CDR3 is TGTGCCAGCAGATCCCCGGCGGGCAGTGAAAAACTGTTTTTT.

This clone was seen a handful of times. The CDR3 DNA reads as TGTGCCAGCAGCTTAAATGGATTCGGCGGCGGGCGCACCGGGGAGCTGTTTTTT. The encoded protein is CASSLNGFGGGRTGELFF. The V call is TRBV7-2, the J call TRBJ2-2; D is perhaps TRBD2 (5 bases). Germline CDR1 SGHTA, CDR2 FQGNSA. This CDR3 is built from 18 residues. V shed 2 bases and J shed 4 bases, with 20 bases lying between them.

The gene calls are TRBV7-2 and TRBJ1-5; possible D gene TRBD1, 5 bases. Per germline, CDR1 SGHTA and CDR2 FQGNSA. Between the trimmed V and J ends, which lost 1 base and 7 bases, there was a span of 14 bases. The CDR3 length is 15 residues. The CDR3 reads CASSLEAQGGQPQHF. The CDR3 DNA reads as TGTGCCAGCAGCTTAGAAGCTCAGGGTGGGCAGCCCCAGCATTTT.

The chain recombines TRBV11-2 with TRBJ1-4; possible D gene TRBD1, 5 bases. V was cut by 0 bases and J by 7 bases, with 6 bases left in between. Germline CDR1 and CDR2: SGHAT and FQNNGV. The CDR3 is made up of 13 amino acids. The DNA for the CDR3 is TGTGCCAGCAGCTTAGATCAGGGTGAAAAACTGTTTTTT. Amino acids: CASSLDQGEKLFF.

CDR3 in amino acids: CASSLYATGYGYTF. The DNA of the CDR3 is TGTGCCAGCAGCTTATATGCGACGGGCTATGGCTACACCTTC. The rearrangement joins TRBV7-3 to TRBJ1-2, with unresolved D. V was clipped by 2 bases and J by 4 bases, with 11 bases between them. Germline CDR1 and CDR2: SGHTA and FQGTGA. The CDR3 is 14 amino acids.

As to this clone: The identical CDR3 is also encoded by other nucleotide sequences in the sample. The V and J genes are TRBV2 and TRBJ1-2; perhaps TRBD1 as D (5 bases). This CDR3 has 12 residues. Germline V gene lookup returns CDR1 SNHLY and CDR2 FYNNEI. V gave up 4 bases and J gave up 5 bases, with 8 bases separating them. The CDR3 reads CASSGGGYGYTF. In nucleotides, the CDR3 is TGTGCCAGCAGTGGCGGGGGGTATGGCTACACCTTC.

This rearrangement joins TRBV9 to TRBJ1-5, with a weak D call TRBD1 (5 bases). V was pared by 0 bases and J by 4 bases, with 11 bases between. Germline-derived CDR1 and CDR2 are SGDLS and YYNGEE. CDR3 size: 15 residues. The CDR3 protein is CASSVEGNVNQPQHF. CDR3 sequence (DNA): TGTGCCAGCAGCGTAGAGGGGAATGTAAATCAGCCCCAGCATTTT.

The chain is built from TRBV27 and TRBJ1-5; the D gene is possibly TRBD1 (5 bases). The CDR3 extends over 15 amino acids. The V end was cut by 3 bases, the J end by 1 base, with 10 bases between. From germline, CDR1 is MNHEY and CDR2 SMNVEV (reference sequence). The CDR3 bases are TGTGCCAGCAGTTTTCAATCAGGGAGCAATCAGCCCCAGCATTTT. Translated, it gives CASSFQSGSNQPQHF.

The chain uses TRBV20-1 and TRBJ1-2; D possibly corresponds to TRBD1 (5 bases). CDR1 and CDR2 from the germline V gene are DFQATT and SNEGSKA (reference sequence). The CDR3 loop spans 13 amino acids. Trimming stripped 3 bases from V and 8 bases from J, with 16 bases between. Written as DNA, the CDR3 is TGCAGTGCTAGTCAGGGAAAGATACCCGGCTACACCTTC. Its protein product is CSASQGKIPGYTF.

J is TRBJ1-1 and V is TRBV30, with D tentatively TRBD1 (5 bases). Trimming removed 0 bases from V and 1 base from J, with 9 bases in between. CDR3 length equals 14 residues. CDR1 and CDR2 from the germline V gene are GTSNPN and SVGIG (reference sequence). CDR3 bases: TGTGCCTGGAGTGTAGCACAGGCGAACACTGAAGCTTTCTTT. Protein sequence: CAWSVAQANTEAFF.

The chain carries TRBV7-9 and TRBJ1-6, with 8 bases fitting TRBD1. CDR1 and CDR2 (germline): SEHNR, FQNEAQ (reference sequence). The V segment lost 5 bases and the J segment 7 bases; nucleotides outside the gene matches: 7. The CDR3 covers 15 residues. CDR3 in amino acids: CASSTGTGLNSPLHF. Here the CDR3 DNA reads TGTGCCAGCAGCACCGGGACAGGATTAAATTCACCCCTCCACTTT.

The CDR3 nucleotides read TGTGCCAGTAGGTCCAGGGCGGGCAATCAGCCCCAGCATTTT. Its translation is CASRSRAGNQPQHF. The chain employs TRBV19 and TRBJ1-5; D is possibly TRBD1 (5 bases). CDR1 and CDR2 (germline): LNHDA, SQIVND (reference sequence). This CDR3 contains 14 residues. V gave up 6 bases and J gave up 2 bases, with 11 bases separating them.

The rearrangement links TRBV7-8 to TRBJ1-2, with 7 bases that match TRBD1. Looked up from germline, CDR1 is SGHVS and CDR2 is FQNEAQ. V dropped 4 bases and J dropped 8; count of bases not matched to a gene: 13. This CDR3 region has 15 residues. DNA of the CDR3: TGTGCCAGCAGCTCCGACAGGGCTACTTGGGGAGGCTACACCTTC. Protein: CASSSDRATWGGYTF.